The 10 T cell receptor beta chains below all came from one sample that was sequenced in a study of beta chain features in type 1 diabetes listed by TCRdb under 2018. The protocol used for the library was the immunoSEQ multiplex PCR assay. The High Capacity cDNA Reverse Transcription Kit was used to reverse transcribe all of the isolated RNA, meaning that expressed TCRB transcripts were what got sequenced. Drawn from immuneACCESS, this table holds only the in-frame rearrangements with V and J called that TCRdb kept. Clones are partly lost; checked studies trace under half to an unresolved V gene and leave the rest unexplained. Counted in this sample were tens of thousands of clones; 30% to 35% of them appeared once. The ten largest clones add up to 0.45% to 0.55% of the sample. Sequenced sample: stem cell memory CD4+ T cells from blood. Reading the label with the study, this specimen's cell subset or site is: stem cell-like memory CD4+ T cells. Receptors were obtained from a woman aged 18-30 years in good health.

The gene calls are TRBV6-5 and TRBJ1-5; D gene unclear. Germline V gene data show CDR1 as MNHEY and CDR2 as SVGAGI. This CDR3 spans 14 amino acids. Trimming pared 4 bases from V and 7 bases from J, leaving 14 bases between. The CDR3 spells CASSWALGGQPQHF. The CDR3 DNA is TGTGCCAGCAGTTGGGCCTTGGGTGGCCAGCCCCAGCATTTT.

This clone showed up just a few times. J is TRBJ1-5 and V is TRBV30; D is possibly TRBD1 (6 bases). Germline assignment: CDR1 GTSNPN and CDR2 SVGIG (reference sequence). Trimming removed 5 bases at V and 0 bases at J, with 14 bases between. The CDR3 has 15 residues. CDR3 amino acids: CAWVGHRVSNQPQHF. CDR3 DNA: TGTGCCTGGGTGGGGCACAGGGTTAGCAATCAGCCCCAGCATTTT.

This chain joins TRBV2 and TRBJ2-1; 7 bases align to TRBD2. CDR1 and CDR2 (germline): SNHLY, FYNNEI. The CDR3 runs to 15 residues. V gave up 10 bases and J gave up 1 base; unmatched junction bases: 10. The CDR3 region has the DNA TGTGCCACAGAAAGGGCGGGGGTGTCCTACAATGAGCAGTTCTTC. Protein sequence: CATERAGVSYNEQFF.

This clone was seen a handful of times. The CDR3 loop reads CASSPLLSSGTYYEQYF. The CDR3 DNA reads TGTGCCAGCTCACCACTTTTGAGTAGCGGGACATATTACGAGCAGTACTTC. The V gene is TRBV18, the J gene TRBJ2-7, with 8 bases fitting TRBD2. The trim removed 1 base at V and 4 bases at J, leaving 12 bases unmatched. This CDR3 is 17 amino acids long. Germline V gives CDR1 KGHSH, CDR2 LQKENI. Combining the CDR3 with reference TRBV18 and TRBJ2-7 gives the whole variable domain NAGVMQNPRHLVRRRGQEARLRCSPMKGHSHVYWYRQLPEEGLKFMVYLQKENIIDESGMPKERFSAEFPKEGPSILRIQQVVRGDSAAYFCASSPLLSSGTYYEQYFGPGTRLTVT.

Only a few counts were recorded for this clone. CDR3 in amino acids: CASSFGMGRNEKLFF. The CDR3 DNA follows: TGTGCCAGCAGCTTTGGGATGGGGCGCAATGAAAAACTGTTTTTT. The chain joins TRBV7-2 to TRBJ1-4; maybe TRBD1 (5 bases). The CDR3 covers 15 residues. V lost 3 bases, J lost 5 bases, and 13 bases lay in between. The germline gives CDR1 SGHTA, CDR2 FQGNSA.

The V call is TRBV4-1, the J call TRBJ2-2, with 8 bases identical to TRBD2. This CDR3 is 18 amino acids long. Looked up from germline, CDR1 is MGHRA and CDR2 is YSYEKL. V gave up 0 bases and J gave up 6 bases; unmatched junction bases: 12. CDR3 protein: CASSQDLIREGLSGELFF. The CDR3 bases are TGCGCCAGCAGCCAAGATCTTATACGGGAGGGCCTGTCCGGGGAGCTGTTTTTT.

This clone was observed a few times. The chain has TRBV7-9 and TRBJ1-6; D gene uncertain. CDR1 and CDR2 from the germline V gene are SEHNR and FQNEAQ (reference sequence). This CDR3 region has 12 residues. Trimming removed 5 bases at V and 7 bases at J, with 6 bases between. The CDR3 loop is CASSQNNSPLHF. CDR3 nucleotide sequence: TGTGCCAGCAGCCAGAACAATTCACCCCTCCACTTT.

This clone was detected only a few times. This chain joins TRBV2 and TRBJ2-7, with D possibly TRBD1 on 6 matching bases. The CDR3 runs 14 residues. Germline V gives CDR1 SNHLY, CDR2 FYNNEI. V lost 2 bases and J lost 6, with 14 bases in between. CDR3 bases: TGTGCCAGCAGTGAAAGTACAGGGTACGTCGAGCAGTACTTC. It translates to CASSESTGYVEQYF.

This clone was seen a few times. Here the CDR3 reads CASSSSSGAGIAEQYF. DNA for the CDR3: TGTGCCAGCAGCTCCTCTAGCGGAGCGGGGATCGCGGAGCAGTACTTC. J is TRBJ2-7 and V is TRBV7-8; 7 positions match TRBD2. Trimming at V came to 4 bases and at J to 7 bases, leaving 16 bases not matched to a gene. CDR3 length: 16 residues. In germline, CDR1 is SGHVS, CDR2 FQNEAQ. Supplemented by reference TRBV7-8 and TRBJ2-7, the full variable domain reads GAGVSQSPRYKVAKRGQDVALRCDPISGHVSLFWYQQALGQGPEFLTYFQNEAQLDKSGLPSDRFFAERPEGSVSTLKIQRTQQEDSAVYLCASSSSSGAGIAEQYFGPGTRLTVT.

The V call is TRBV29-1, the J call TRBJ1-2, with D maybe TRBD1 (6 bases). The CDR3 runs 14 residues. The V end was cut by 6 bases, the J end by 2 bases, with 16 bases between. Germline CDR1 is SQVTM and CDR2 is ANQGSEA. The CDR3 sequence: CSVAGGRGNYGYTF. CDR3 DNA: TGCAGCGTCGCGGGGGGCAGGGGCAACTATGGCTACACCTTC.